The 2 T cell receptor beta chains listed next were all sequenced from one sample in a study of blood T cell repertoires in COVID-19. Libraries were prepared by immunoSEQ multiplex PCR; TCRdb keeps only in-frame clonotypes and omits some of them. The data show about 210,000 clones, over 75% seen once. Sequenced sample: PBMCs or T cells enriched from blood (not recorded which). The source of these receptors is a man between 40 and 49 years old who had recovered from COVID-19.

This clone occurred once. CDR3 region: CATSEGGAEKLFF. The CDR3 bases are TGTGCCACCAGTGAAGGTGGGGCTGAAAAACTGTTTTTT. This chain connects TRBV24-1 to TRBJ1-4; perhaps TRBD1 as D (5 bases). The CDR3 has 13 residues. Trimming cost V 4 bases and J 7 bases, with 9 bases left between them. The germline V gene has CDR1 KGHDR and CDR2 SFDVKD.

The rearrangement uses TRBV2 and TRBJ2-1; 11 bases match TRBD2. CDR1 is SNHLY and CDR2 is FYNNEI in the germline V gene. The CDR3 length is 16 residues. The junction had 11 bases not matched to a gene; V was cut back by 10 bases and J by 3 bases. The CDR3 DNA reads TGTGCCACCGAGTTGACTAGCGGGAAATTCTACAATGAGCAGTTCTTC. It encodes CATELTSGKFYNEQFF.